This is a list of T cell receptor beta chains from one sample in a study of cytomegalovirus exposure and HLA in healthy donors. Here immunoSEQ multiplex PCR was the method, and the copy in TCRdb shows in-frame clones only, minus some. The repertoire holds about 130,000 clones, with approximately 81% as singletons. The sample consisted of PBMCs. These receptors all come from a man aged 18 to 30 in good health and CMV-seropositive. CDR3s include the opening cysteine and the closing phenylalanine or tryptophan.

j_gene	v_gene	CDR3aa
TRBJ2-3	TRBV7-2	CASSTRRTSGISDTQYF
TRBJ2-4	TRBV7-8	CASSEQGGVDIQYF
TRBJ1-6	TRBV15	CATTKDSYNSPLHF
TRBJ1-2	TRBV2	CASSEADDRGDGYTF
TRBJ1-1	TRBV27	CASSPWTADRDTEAFF
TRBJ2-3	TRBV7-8	CASSSPIPLAGVSTDTQYF
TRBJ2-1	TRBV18	CASSPLADSSYNEQFF
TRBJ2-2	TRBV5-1	CASSFRTGSNGELFF
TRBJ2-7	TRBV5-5	CASSLAGAVGAISYEQYF
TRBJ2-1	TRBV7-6	CASSLGQGHNEQFF
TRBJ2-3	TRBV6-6	CASSPSGNTDTQYF
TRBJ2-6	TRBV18	CASSPFSGQSSGANVLTF
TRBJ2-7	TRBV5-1	CASSPRGDLEQYF
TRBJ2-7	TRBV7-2	CASSLRPSGSLYEQYF
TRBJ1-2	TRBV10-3	CATGTGGHGYTF
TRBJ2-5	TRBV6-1	CASSGMGLATQETQYF
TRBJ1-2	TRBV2	CASRENLGPGVNYGYTF
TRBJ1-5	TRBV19	CASSMGSWAGGGPGNQPQHF
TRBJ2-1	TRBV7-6	CASSLERLNEQFF
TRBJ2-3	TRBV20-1	CSAHWGGTQYF
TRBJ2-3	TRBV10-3	CAISVDRVGDTQYF
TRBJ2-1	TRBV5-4	CASSFTSGGADEQFF
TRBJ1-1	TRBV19	CASSIGQSTEAFF
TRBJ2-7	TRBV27	CASSLRGTDSYEQYF
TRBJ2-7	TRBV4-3	CASSQEARGYEQYF
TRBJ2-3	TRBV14	CASSQAITQYF
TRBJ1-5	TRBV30	CACSTGSNQPQHF
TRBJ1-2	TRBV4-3	CASSQDSGTVYGYTF
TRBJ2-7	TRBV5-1	CASSATGEVYEQYF